A selection of T cell receptor beta chains follows, all from one sample in a study of cytomegalovirus exposure and HLA in healthy donors. Method: immunoSEQ multiplex PCR; TCRdb's copy keeps in-frame clones and lacks some. The sample consists of over 200,000 clones, roughly 84% of them appearing once. Sequencing was carried out using PBMCs. Every receptor here comes from a woman aged 18-29 years in good health and CMV-seropositive. The CDR3 runs from the conserved cysteine through the conserved F or W. A D gene is named only where the DNA matches it firmly. Where a row states a size, it is once, few, many or the class of an expanded clone; other rows omit it.

TRBJ1-1	TRBV5-1	16	-	-	CASRVAVHNMNTEAFF	TGCGCCAGCAGGGTCGCTGTCCACAACATGAACACTGAAGCTTTCTTT
TRBJ2-1	TRBV19	12	TRBD2	-	CASSIAGDEQFF	TGTGCCAGTAGTATCGCGGGGGATGAGCAGTTCTTC
TRBJ2-1	TRBV9	16	TRBD2	-	CASSLTSLAGYNEQFF	TGTGCCAGCAGCCTTACGTCGTTAGCGGGGTACAATGAGCAGTTCTTC
TRBJ2-7	TRBV28	18	TRBD2	-	CASSTAGLAGVVDYEQYF	TGTGCCAGCAGTACCGCGGGACTAGCGGGAGTCGTCGACTACGAGCAGTACTTC
TRBJ2-7	TRBV5-5	12	-	-	CASSSQGYEQYF	TGTGCCAGCAGCTCCCAGGGCTACGAGCAGTACTTC
TRBJ1-1	TRBV10-3	15	TRBD1	-	CAISELGQINTEAFF	TGTGCCATCAGTGAGTTGGGACAGATAAACACTGAAGCTTTCTTT
TRBJ2-5	TRBV9	14	TRBD2	-	CASSLAGLAETQYF	TGTGCCAGCAGCCTAGCGGGACTAGCAGAGACCCAGTACTTC
TRBJ1-2	TRBV28	13	-	few	CASRQDTNYGYTF	TGTGCCAGCAGACAGGACACTAACTATGGCTACACCTTC
TRBJ1-2	TRBV7-9	15	TRBD1	-	CASSFSSGTGESYTF	TGTGCCAGCAGCTTCTCCTCCGGGACAGGGGAAAGCTACACCTTC
TRBJ2-7	TRBV10-3	16	TRBD2	-	CAISEPSSGRRNKQYF	TGTGCCATCAGTGAGCCGTCTAGCGGGAGACGGAACAAGCAGTACTTC
TRBJ2-4	TRBV11-2	14	TRBD2	-	CASSKGLAGTIQYF	TGTGCCAGCAGCAAGGGACTAGCGGGAACCATTCAGTACTTC
TRBJ2-2	TRBV5-4	13	TRBD1	-	CASRDRRTGELFF	TGTGCCAGCCGGGACAGGAGGACCGGGGAGCTGTTTTTT
TRBJ2-1	TRBV9	12	-	once	CASSLRGEGQFF	TGTGCCAGCAGCCTCCGAGGCGAGGGCCAGTTCTTC
TRBJ1-1	TRBV11-2	15	TRBD1	-	CASSLSGTGNTEAFF	TGTGCCAGCAGCTTATCCGGGACAGGGAACACTGAAGCTTTCTTT
TRBJ2-7	TRBV19	16	TRBD2	once	CASSRGLAGLSYEQYF	TGTGCCAGCTCCAGAGGGCTAGCGGGACTATCCTACGAGCAGTACTTC
TRBJ2-1	TRBV13	16	-	-	CASSLVASASYNEQFF	TGTGCCAGCAGCTTAGTTGCTAGCGCCTCCTACAATGAGCAGTTCTTC
TRBJ2-3	TRBV27	13	-	-	CASSFYLTDTQYF	TGTGCCAGCAGTTTTTACTTGACAGATACGCAGTATTTT
TRBJ2-7	TRBV10-3	15	-	once	CAISSGPTMRYEQYF	TGTGCCATCAGCAGCGGACCAACCATGAGATACGAGCAGTACTTC
TRBJ2-1	TRBV9	14	-	-	CASSVPGTGTEQFF	TGTGCCAGCAGCGTACCAGGGACCGGGACAGAGCAGTTCTTC
TRBJ1-5	TRBV4-1	15	-	-	CASSFAGASNQPQHF	TGCGCCAGCAGCTTTGCGGGGGCCAGCAATCAGCCCCAGCATTTT